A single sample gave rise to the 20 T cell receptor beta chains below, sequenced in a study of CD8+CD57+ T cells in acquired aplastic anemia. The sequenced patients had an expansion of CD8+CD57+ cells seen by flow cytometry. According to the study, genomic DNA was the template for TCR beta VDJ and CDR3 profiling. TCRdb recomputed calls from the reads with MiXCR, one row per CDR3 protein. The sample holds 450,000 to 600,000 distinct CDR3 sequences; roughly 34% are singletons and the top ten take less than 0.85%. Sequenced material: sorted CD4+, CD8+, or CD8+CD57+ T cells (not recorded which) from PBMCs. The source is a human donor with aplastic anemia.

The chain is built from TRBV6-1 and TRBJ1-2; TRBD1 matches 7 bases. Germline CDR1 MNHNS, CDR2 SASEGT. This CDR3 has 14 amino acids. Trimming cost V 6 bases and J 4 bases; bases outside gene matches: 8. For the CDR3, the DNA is TGTGCCAGCAGGTCGACAGGGAAGTTCTATGGCTACACCTTC. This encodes CASRSTGKFYGYTF.

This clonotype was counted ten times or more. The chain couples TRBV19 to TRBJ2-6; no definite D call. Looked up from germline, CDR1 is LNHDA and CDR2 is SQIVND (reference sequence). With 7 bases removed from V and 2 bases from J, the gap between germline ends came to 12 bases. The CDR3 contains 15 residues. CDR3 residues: CASKGMAAGANVLTF. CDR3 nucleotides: TGTGCCAGTAAAGGGATGGCTGCTGGGGCCAACGTCCTGACTTTC.

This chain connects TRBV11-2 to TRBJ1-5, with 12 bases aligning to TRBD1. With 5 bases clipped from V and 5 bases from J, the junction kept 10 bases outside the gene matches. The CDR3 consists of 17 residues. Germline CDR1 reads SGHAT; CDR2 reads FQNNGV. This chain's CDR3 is CASSNPGTGGAYQPQHF. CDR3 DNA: TGTGCCAGCAGCAATCCCGGGACAGGGGGCGCCTATCAGCCCCAGCATTTT. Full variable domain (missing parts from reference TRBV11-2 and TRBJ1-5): EAGVAQSPRYKIIEKRQSVAFWCNPISGHATLYWYQQILGQGPKLLIQFQNNGVVDDSQLPKDRFSAERLKGVDSTLKIQPAKLEDSAVYLCASSNPGTGGAYQPQHFGDGTRLSIL.

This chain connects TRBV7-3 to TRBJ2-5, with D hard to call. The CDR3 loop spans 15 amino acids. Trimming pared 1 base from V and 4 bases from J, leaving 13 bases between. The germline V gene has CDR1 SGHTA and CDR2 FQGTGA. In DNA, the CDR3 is TGTGCCAGCAGCTTAATGGGTCGGAGCCCAGAGACCCAGTACTTC. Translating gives CASSLMGRSPETQYF.

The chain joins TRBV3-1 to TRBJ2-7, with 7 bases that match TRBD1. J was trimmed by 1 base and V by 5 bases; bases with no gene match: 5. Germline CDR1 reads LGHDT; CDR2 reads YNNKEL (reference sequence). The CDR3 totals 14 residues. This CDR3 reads CASSSQGISYEQYF. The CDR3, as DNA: TGTGCCAGCAGCTCACAGGGGATTTCCTACGAGCAGTACTTC.

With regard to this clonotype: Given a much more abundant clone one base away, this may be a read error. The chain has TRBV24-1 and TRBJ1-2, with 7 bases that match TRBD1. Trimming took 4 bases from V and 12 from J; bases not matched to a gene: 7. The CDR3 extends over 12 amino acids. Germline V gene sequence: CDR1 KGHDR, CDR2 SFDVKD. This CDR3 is CATSDNRGSHTF. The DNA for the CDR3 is TGTGCCACCAGTGACAACAGGGGTAGCCACACCTTC.

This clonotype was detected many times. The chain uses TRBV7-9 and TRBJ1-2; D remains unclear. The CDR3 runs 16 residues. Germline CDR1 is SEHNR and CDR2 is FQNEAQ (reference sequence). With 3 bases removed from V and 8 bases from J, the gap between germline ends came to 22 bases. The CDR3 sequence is CASSFSESRLLGGYTF. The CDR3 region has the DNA TGTGCCAGCAGCTTTTCGGAGAGTCGGCTTCTCGGAGGCTACACCTTC.

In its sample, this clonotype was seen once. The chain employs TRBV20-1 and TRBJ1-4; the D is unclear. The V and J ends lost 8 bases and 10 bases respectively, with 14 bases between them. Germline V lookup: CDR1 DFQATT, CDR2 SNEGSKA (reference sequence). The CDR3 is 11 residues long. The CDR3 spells CSLRGDGKLFF. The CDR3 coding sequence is TGCAGTCTACGGGGAGATGGAAAACTGTTTTTT.

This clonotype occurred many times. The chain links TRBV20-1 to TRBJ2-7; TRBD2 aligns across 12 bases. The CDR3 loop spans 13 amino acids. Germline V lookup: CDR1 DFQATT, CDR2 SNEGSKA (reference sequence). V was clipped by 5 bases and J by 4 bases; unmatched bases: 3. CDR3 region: CSAAGTSGYEQYF. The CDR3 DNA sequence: TGCAGTGCTGCCGGGACTAGCGGGTACGAGCAGTACTTC.

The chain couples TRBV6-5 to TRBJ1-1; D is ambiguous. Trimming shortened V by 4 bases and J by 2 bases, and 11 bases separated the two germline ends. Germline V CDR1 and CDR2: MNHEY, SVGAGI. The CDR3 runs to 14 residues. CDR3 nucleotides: TGTGCCAGCAGTTCCTCACAGTCAAACACTGAAGCTTTCTTT. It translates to CASSSSQSNTEAFF.

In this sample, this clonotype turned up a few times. In DNA, the CDR3 is TGTGCCGGGAGCCCCGACAGGGGGTTCGAGCAGTACTTC. It is translated as CAGSPDRGFEQYF. The rearrangement links TRBV13 to TRBJ2-7, with 9 positions matching TRBD1. This CDR3 is 13 amino acids long. The germline gives CDR1 PRHDT, CDR2 FYEKMQ (reference sequence). V trimming: 11 bases; J trimming: 6 bases; junction bases outside the gene matches: 11.

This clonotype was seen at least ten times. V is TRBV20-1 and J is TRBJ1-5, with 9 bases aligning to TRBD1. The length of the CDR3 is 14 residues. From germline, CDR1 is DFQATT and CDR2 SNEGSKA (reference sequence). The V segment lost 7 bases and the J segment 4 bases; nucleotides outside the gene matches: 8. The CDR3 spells CSVDRGVPNQPQHF. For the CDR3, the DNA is TGCAGTGTGGACAGGGGAGTGCCGAATCAGCCCCAGCATTTT.

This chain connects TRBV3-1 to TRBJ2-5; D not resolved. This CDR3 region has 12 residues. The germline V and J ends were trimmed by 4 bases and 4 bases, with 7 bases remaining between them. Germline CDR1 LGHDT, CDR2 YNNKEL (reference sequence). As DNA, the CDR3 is TGTGCCAGCAGCCGAAATGGAGAGACCCAGTACTTC. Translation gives CASSRNGETQYF.

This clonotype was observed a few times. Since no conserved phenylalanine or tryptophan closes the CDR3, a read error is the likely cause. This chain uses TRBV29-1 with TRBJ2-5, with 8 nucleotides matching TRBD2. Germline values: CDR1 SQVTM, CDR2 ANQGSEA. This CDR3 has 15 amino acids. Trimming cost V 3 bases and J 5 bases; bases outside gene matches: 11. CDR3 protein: CSVDSLLAGTETQYL. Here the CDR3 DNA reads TGCAGCGTTGATTCTCTCCTAGCGGGTACTGAGACCCAGTACCTC.

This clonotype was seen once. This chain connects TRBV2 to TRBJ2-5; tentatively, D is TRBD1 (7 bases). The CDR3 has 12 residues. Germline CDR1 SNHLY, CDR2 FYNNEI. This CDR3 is CERQGGRETQYF. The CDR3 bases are TGTGAAAGACAGGGAGGAAGGGAGACCCAGTACTTC.

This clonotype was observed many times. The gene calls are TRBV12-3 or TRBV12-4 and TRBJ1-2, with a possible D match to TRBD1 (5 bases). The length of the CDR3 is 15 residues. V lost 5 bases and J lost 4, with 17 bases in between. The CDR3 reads CASSISPQGVYGYTF. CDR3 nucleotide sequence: TGTGCCAGCAGTATCTCCCCCCAGGGAGTCTATGGCTACACCTTC.

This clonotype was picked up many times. The CDR3 sequence: CASSRQGDTEAFF. Here the CDR3 DNA reads TGTGCCAGTAGTCGTCAGGGAGACACTGAAGCTTTCTTT. J is TRBJ1-1 and V is TRBV19; possibly TRBD1 for D (5 bases). Germline CDR1 LNHDA, CDR2 SQIVND (reference sequence). CDR3 size: 13 residues. Trimming pared 5 bases from V and 3 bases from J, leaving 10 bases between. Looking up the rest from reference TRBV19 and TRBJ1-1 gives the full variable domain: DGGITQSPKYLFRKEGQNVTLSCEQNLNHDAMYWYRQDPGQGLRLIYYSQIVNDFQKGDIAEGYSVSREKKESFPLTVTSAQKNPTAFYLCASSRQGDTEAFFGQGTRLTVV.

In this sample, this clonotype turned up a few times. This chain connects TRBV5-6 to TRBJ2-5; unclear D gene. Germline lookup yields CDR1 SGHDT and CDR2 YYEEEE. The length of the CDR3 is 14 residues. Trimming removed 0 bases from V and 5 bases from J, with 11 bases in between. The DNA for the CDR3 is TGTGCCAGCAGCTTGGCCAGCCAGCCGGAGACCCAGTACTTC. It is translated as CASSLASQPETQYF.

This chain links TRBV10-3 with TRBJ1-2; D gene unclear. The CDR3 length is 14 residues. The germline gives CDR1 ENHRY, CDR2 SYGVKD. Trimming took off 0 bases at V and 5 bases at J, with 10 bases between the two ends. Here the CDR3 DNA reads TGTGCCATCAGTGAGTCCAACAGAAATTATGGCTACACCTTC. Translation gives CAISESNRNYGYTF.

The CDR3 sequence is CAISILAGGTYEQYF. The CDR3, as DNA: TGTGCCATCAGTATACTAGCGGGCGGTACCTACGAGCAGTACTTC. This chain joins TRBV10-3 and TRBJ2-7; 9 positions agree with TRBD2. The ends lost 5 bases at V and 2 bases at J; junction bases unmatched: 7. CDR3 length: 15 residues. The V gene's germline CDR1 is ENHRY and CDR2 SYGVKD.